The clone carrying this T cell receptor (beta chain) was seen ten or more times. What it binds is not known. CDR1 is SGHRS, CDR2 YFSETQ, per germline. The V end lost 0 bases, the J end lost 4 bases, and 8 bases lay between the germline ends. The CDR3 totals 13 residues. 5'-RACE, quantitative and with molecular barcodes, yielded the TCR beta libraries. TCRdb re-derived calls from the 5' RACE reads in MiXCR, one entry per CDR3 protein. The sample consists of roughly 40,000 distinct CDR3 sequences, 8% to 13% of them appearing once. The data were obtained in a study of CD8 T cells in ankylosing spondylitis. Study findings and constraints: With a CD8+ phenotype, disease-linked clones were relatively rare in peripheral blood.

The specimen was blood, either unsorted or a sorted T cell fraction (not recorded which). This sequence joins TRBV5-1 and TRBJ2-7; D gene unclear. The sequence was obtained from a male donor with ankylosing spondylitis or in good health (not recorded which). The CDR3 loop reads CASSLAAQYEQYF. As DNA, the CDR3 is TGCGCCAGCAGCTTGGCCGCGCAGTACGAGCAGTACTTC. The whole variable domain, remainder taken from reference TRBV5-1 and TRBJ2-7, is KAGVTQTPRYLIKTRGQQVTLSCSPISGHRSVSWYQQTPGQGLQFLFEYFSETQRNKGNFPGRFSGRQFSNSRSEMNVSTLELGDSALYLCASSLAAQYEQYFGPGTRLTVT.